The 25 T cell receptor beta chains given below trace back to one sample, sequenced in a study of blood T cell repertoires in COVID-19. Using immunoSEQ multiplex PCR, the repertoire was profiled, and TCRdb retains in-frame clones only, with some absent. The sample holds around 370,000 clones, around 90% seen once. The sample comprised peripheral blood. The receptor source for this set is a man younger than 35 with active or convalescent COVID-19.

This clone was recorded once. The chain uses TRBV12-3 or TRBV12-4 and TRBJ2-7, with D perhaps matching TRBD2 (6 bases). The ends were cut back, 6 bases at V and 7 bases at J, with 16 bases in the middle. The CDR3 runs 13 residues. CDR3 nucleotides: TGTGCCAGCAGCCCCGGCGGCGGGGTAGAGCAGTACTTC. This translates into CASSPGGGVEQYF.

The chain has TRBV10-3 and TRBJ1-5; no definite D call. The CDR3 extends over 15 amino acids. The V end lost 0 bases, the J end lost 2 bases, and 8 bases lay between the germline ends. The germline V gene encodes CDR1 ENHRY and CDR2 SYGVKD. The CDR3 region has the DNA TGTGCCATCAGTGAGTCTACCGGGGGCAATCAGCCCCAGCATTTT. Translated: CAISESTGGNQPQHF.

The chain is built from TRBV6-2 or TRBV6-3 and TRBJ2-7, with 7 bases aligning to TRBD2. This CDR3 contains 16 residues. V was pared by 5 bases and J by 2 bases, with 12 bases of the junction left unmatched. CDR1 is MNHEY and CDR2 is SVGEGT in the germline V gene. CDR3 nucleotide sequence: TGTGCCAGCAGTCCGCGGGGGATTTCAGCTACCTACGAGCAGTACTTC. Amino acids: CASSPRGISATYEQYF.

This chain uses TRBV5-4 with TRBJ1-1; D perhaps matches TRBD1 (6 bases). Trimming cost V 4 bases and J 5 bases, with 12 bases left between them. The CDR3 is made up of 13 amino acids. Germline CDR1 reads SGHNT; CDR2 reads YYREEE (reference sequence). CDR3 nucleotides: TGTGCCAGCAGCGGTTCGGGACAAACTGAAGCTTTCTTT. Encoded protein: CASSGSGQTEAFF.

This chain connects TRBV18 to TRBJ1-4; 7 nucleotides line up with TRBD1. Per the germline V gene, CDR1 is KGHSH and CDR2 is LQKENI. The CDR3 loop spans 18 amino acids. The trim removed 6 bases at V and 0 bases at J, leaving 13 bases unmatched. CDR3 residues: CASSPRFDREATNEKLFF. Written as DNA, the CDR3 is TGTGCCAGCTCCCCTCGGTTCGACAGGGAAGCAACTAATGAAAAACTGTTTTTT.

The CDR3, as DNA: TGCAGCGTTGAACACACCTACACCTTC. Amino acid sequence: CSVEHTYTF. This chain connects TRBV29-1 to TRBJ1-2; D remains ambiguous. The CDR3 covers 9 residues. V lost 2 bases and J 10 bases, leaving 5 bases between the germline ends. CDR1 SQVTM and CDR2 ANQGSEA come from the germline V gene. The whole variable domain, filled in from reference TRBV29-1 and TRBJ1-2, reads SAVISQKPSRDICQRGTSLTIQCQVDSQVTMMFWYRQQPGQSLTLIATANQGSEATYESGFVIDKFPISRPNLTFSTLTVSNMSPEDSSIYLCSVEHTYTFGSGTRLTVV.

This clone was observed a few times. The genes are TRBV19 and TRBJ2-7; a possible D gene is TRBD1 (6 bases). CDR1 LNHDA and CDR2 SQIVND come from the germline V gene (reference sequence). Trimming pared 3 bases from V and 3 bases from J, leaving 15 bases between. The CDR3 has 15 residues. The CDR3 DNA reads TGTGCCAGTAGTATGTCGGGTCAGGGGAACTACGAGCAGTACTTC. Residues: CASSMSGQGNYEQYF.

To note about this clone: The sample has other DNA sequences that encode this CDR3 too. V gene TRBV28 combines with J gene TRBJ2-6; D is perhaps TRBD1 (5 bases). The CDR3 is made up of 15 amino acids. The germline CDR1 and CDR2 sequences are MDHEN and SYDVKM. V lost 5 bases to trimming and J lost 1 base, with 9 bases between them. The DNA of the CDR3 is TGTGCCAGCAGTAAGCAGGGTTCTGGGGCCAACGTCCTGACTTTC. It translates to CASSKQGSGANVLTF.

This chain joins TRBV27 and TRBJ2-1; 14 bases fit TRBD2. With 5 bases clipped from V and 6 bases from J, the junction kept 3 bases outside the gene matches. Germline assignment: CDR1 MNHEY and CDR2 SMNVEV (reference sequence). The CDR3 is 15 amino acids. CDR3 bases: TGTGCCAGCAGTGCCGGACTAGCGGGAGGCAATGAGCAGTTCTTC. As protein: CASSAGLAGGNEQFF.

This chain uses TRBV10-3 with TRBJ2-7; no definite D call. The V gene's germline CDR1 is ENHRY and CDR2 SYGVKD. V lost 2 bases, J lost 1 base, and 6 bases lay in between. This CDR3 has 13 residues. CDR3 DNA sequence: TGTGCCATCAGTGAGCCCATTTCCTACGAGCAGTACTTC. It encodes CAISEPISYEQYF.

V and J are TRBV6-5 and TRBJ2-7; 7 nucleotides line up with TRBD1. Per the germline V gene, CDR1 is MNHEY and CDR2 is SVGAGI. The CDR3 runs 15 residues. V gave up 0 bases and J gave up 2 bases; unmatched junction bases: 4. CDR3 sequence: CASSYSRQGPYEQYF. The CDR3 bases are TGTGCCAGCAGTTACTCGCGACAGGGCCCCTACGAGCAGTACTTC.

This CDR3 is CATRGRGTGTNEQFF. CDR3 in DNA: TGTGCCACCAGGGGGAGGGGGACAGGGACCAATGAGCAGTTCTTC. V is TRBV24-1 and J is TRBJ2-1, with 9 bases lining up with TRBD1. In germline, CDR1 is KGHDR, CDR2 SFDVKD. This CDR3 spans 15 amino acids. The V segment lost 7 bases and the J segment 6 bases; nucleotides outside the gene matches: 9.

The chain carries TRBV6-2 or TRBV6-3 and TRBJ1-1; TRBD1 matches 9 bases. CDR1 MNHEY and CDR2 SVGEGT come from the germline V gene. This CDR3 has 15 amino acids. V shed 3 bases, J shed 6 bases, and the junction held 8 bases outside the gene matches. CDR3 sequence reads: CASSYLDRGSSEAFF. The CDR3 nucleotides are TGTGCCAGCAGTTATCTGGACAGGGGCTCGTCTGAAGCTTTCTTT.

This clone has just one count. This chain connects TRBV5-1 to TRBJ2-7, with D possibly TRBD1 on 5 matching bases. Per the germline V gene, CDR1 is SGHRS and CDR2 is YFSETQ. V lost 0 bases and J 2 bases, leaving 9 bases between the germline ends. This CDR3 is built from 14 residues. DNA of the CDR3: TGCGCCAGCAGCTTGGAAGGGGCACCCTACGAGCAGTACTTC. Encoded protein: CASSLEGAPYEQYF.

The chain combines TRBV6-5 with TRBJ1-2; the D gene is possibly TRBD1 (6 bases). The CDR3 runs to 14 residues. The germline V gene encodes CDR1 MNHEY and CDR2 SVGAGI. Trimming pared 5 bases from V and 2 bases from J, leaving 12 bases between. CDR3 nucleotides: TGTGCCAGCAGTAATGGACAGACAAACTATGGCTACACCTTC. Its protein is CASSNGQTNYGYTF.

The rearrangement links TRBV28 to TRBJ1-4, with D uncertain. Germline V gene lookup returns CDR1 MDHEN and CDR2 SYDVKM. Trimming shortened V by 2 bases and J by 6 bases, and 10 bases separated the two germline ends. The length of the CDR3 is 14 residues. The CDR3 is CASSLRGWDEKLFF. DNA of the CDR3: TGTGCCAGCAGTTTACGAGGATGGGATGAAAAACTGTTTTTT.

The CDR3 DNA follows: TGTGCCAGCAGTTTAGTAGGGGACTACGAGCAGTACTTC. It specifies CASSLVGDYEQYF. The gene calls are TRBV28 and TRBJ2-7; the D gene is possibly TRBD1 (5 bases). Trimming took off 2 bases at V and 3 bases at J, with 8 bases between the two ends. Germline CDR1 is MDHEN and CDR2 is SYDVKM. The CDR3 is 13 amino acids.

This clone was observed a handful of times. The rearrangement links TRBV7-2 to TRBJ1-2; D uncertain. V lost 3 bases and J lost 6, with 20 bases in between. The CDR3 spans 16 residues. Looked up from germline, CDR1 is SGHTA and CDR2 is FQGNSA. Here the CDR3 reads CASSFGIGVRSDGYTF. The DNA for the CDR3 is TGTGCCAGCAGCTTCGGTATCGGGGTAAGATCCGATGGCTACACCTTC.

The rearrangement links TRBV5-5 to TRBJ1-3, with D tentatively TRBD1 (6 bases). The CDR3 length is 16 residues. V dropped 2 bases and J dropped 2 bases, with 14 bases sitting between them. CDR1 is SGHKS and CDR2 is YYEKEE in the germline V gene (reference sequence). CDR3 in amino acids: CASSLTGTQTGNTIYF. Here the CDR3 DNA reads TGTGCCAGCAGCTTAACGGGGACACAGACTGGAAACACCATATATTTT.

This clone was counted a single time. This chain uses TRBV9 with TRBJ2-7; 8 bases align to TRBD2. CDR1 is SGDLS and CDR2 is YYNGEE in the germline V gene. The V segment lost 4 bases and the J segment 3 bases; nucleotides outside the gene matches: 9. This CDR3 has 15 amino acids. The CDR3 bases are TGTGCCAGCAGCTCCCACGGGGGGGCCGGCTACGAGCAGTACTTC. Its protein is CASSSHGGAGYEQYF.

The V call is TRBV6-2 or TRBV6-3, the J call TRBJ1-5; D unclear. Germline V gives CDR1 MNHEY, CDR2 SVGEGT. This CDR3 spans 16 amino acids. Trimming stripped 0 bases from V and 0 bases from J, with 9 bases between. CDR3: CASSYSWPHSNQPQHF. The CDR3 DNA follows: TGTGCCAGCAGTTACTCGTGGCCCCATAGCAATCAGCCCCAGCATTTT.

The chain is built from TRBV6-6 and TRBJ2-7; D ambiguous. Per germline, CDR1 MNHNY and CDR2 SVGAGI (reference sequence). Trimming took 5 bases from V and 8 from J, leaving 10 bases between them. The CDR3 loop spans 11 amino acids. The CDR3 nucleotides are TGTGCCAGCAGTGAGCTCTCGCAGCAGTACTTC. Protein product: CASSELSQQYF.

The rearrangement uses TRBV11-2 and TRBJ1-6; D is ambiguous. Germline V gene lookup returns CDR1 SGHAT and CDR2 FQNNGV. This CDR3 region has 12 residues. The V and J ends lost 2 bases and 8 bases respectively, with 4 bases between them. The CDR3 DNA reads as TGTGCCAGCAGCTTACCCTATTCACCCCTCCACTTT. Its protein is CASSLPYSPLHF.

J is TRBJ2-7 and V is TRBV6-5; 10 bases match TRBD1. V was clipped by 5 bases and J by 7 bases; unmatched bases: 8. Germline V gives CDR1 MNHEY, CDR2 SVGAGI. This CDR3 is built from 14 residues. Here the CDR3 reads CASSMDRGMGEQYF. CDR3 DNA sequence: TGTGCCAGCAGTATGGACAGGGGGATGGGGGAGCAGTACTTC.

The J gene is TRBJ2-7, the V gene TRBV5-4, with TRBD1 as a possible D gene (5 bases). This CDR3 comprises 15 residues. The germline gives CDR1 SGHNT, CDR2 YYREEE (reference sequence). V was trimmed by 2 bases and J by 3 bases, leaving 15 bases between them. CDR3 in amino acids: CASSLGRVGYYEQYF. Written as DNA, the CDR3 is TGTGCCAGCAGCTTAGGCAGGGTCGGGTACTACGAGCAGTACTTC.